Below, 2 T cell receptor beta chains from the same sample are listed, as sequenced in a study of spatial heterogeneity in lung cancer. Overall study findings and caveats: Counts that tracked tumor mutation counts were those of expanded intratumoral alpha and beta TCRs.

Sample time point: sample taken at primary tumor resection. TCRdb fed the 5' RACE reads into MiXCR, producing one record per CDR3 protein. Here the sample spans 8,900 or so distinct CDR3 sequences, 8.5% to 9% being singletons. These receptors' antigens are unknown. The material sequenced was lung tumor tissue, taken at surgery. These TCRs come from a female donor with early-stage non-small cell lung cancer.

This clonotype has ten or more counts. This chain links TRBV27 with TRBJ1-2; no clear D gene. Trimming pared 11 bases from V and 1 base from J, leaving 11 bases between. CDR3 length: 12 residues. The germline CDR1 and CDR2 sequences are MNHEY and SMNVEV (reference sequence). The CDR3 sequence is CARGQFNYGYTF. In nucleotides, the CDR3 is TGTGCCCGGGGTCAGTTTAACTATGGCTACACCTTC.

This clonotype counts as medium-sized. V usage is TRBV2 and J usage is TRBJ2-3; no definite D call. The length of the CDR3 is 14 residues. Trimming removed 2 bases at V and 2 bases at J, with 8 bases between. Germline V gene data show CDR1 as SNHLY and CDR2 as FYNNEI. This chain's CDR3 is CASSELGNTDTQYF. In nucleotides, the CDR3 is TGTGCCAGCAGTGAACTGGGAAACACAGATACGCAGTATTTT.